A single sample is the source of the 20 T cell receptor beta chains below, sequenced in a study of Ad26.COV2.S vaccination and SARS-CoV-2 variants. Clones were read by immunoSEQ multiplex PCR, and TCRdb kept only the in-frame ones, dropping some. The table lists hundreds of thousands of clones, 80% to 90% of them singletons, with over 2% in the top ten. Treatment meaning: roughly 18 received Ad26.COV2.S at low or high dose, single or two shots; about 5 received placebo; per-sample allocation not given. Sampling occurred on day 63 after the first vaccine or placebo injection. This specimen consisted of peripheral blood, obtained in a trial of Ad26.COV2.S vaccine versus placebo. The receptor source for this set is a person between 18 and 65 years old who received the Ad26.COV2.S COVID-19 vaccine or a placebo.

This chain uses TRBV7-8 with TRBJ2-1, with D maybe TRBD2 (5 bases). The V gene lost 5 bases and the J gene lost 0 bases, with 20 bases spanning the gap. CDR1 is SGHVS and CDR2 is FQNEAQ in the germline V gene. The CDR3 is made up of 18 amino acids. The CDR3 DNA reads TGTGCCAGCAGCCCCCTTAGCGTCAACCTCTACTCCTACAATGAGCAGTTCTTC. Translated: CASSPLSVNLYSYNEQFF.

This chain joins TRBV4-1 and TRBJ2-1; D may be TRBD1 or TRBD2 (5 bases each). V lost 3 bases and J 2 bases, leaving 14 bases between the germline ends. The CDR3 totals 16 residues. Germline-derived CDR1 and CDR2 are MGHRA and YSYEKL. This chain's CDR3 is CASSHKGWDPYNEQFF. The CDR3, as DNA: TGCGCCAGCAGCCATAAGGGGTGGGACCCCTACAATGAGCAGTTCTTC.

The genes are TRBV7-2 and TRBJ1-3, with D possibly matching TRBD1 (5 bases). V lost 3 bases, J lost 2 bases, and 11 bases lay in between. There are 15 residues in the CDR3. Germline V CDR1 and CDR2: SGHTA, FQGNSA. CDR3 nucleotide sequence: TGTGCCAGCAGCTTGGGGCAGGGACCTGGAAACACCATATATTTT. Protein: CASSLGQGPGNTIYF.

The chain links TRBV5-3 to TRBJ1-5, with a possible D match to TRBD1 (5 bases). TRBV5-3 is annotated as an ORF whose role is uncertain. Trimming pared 4 bases from V and 2 bases from J, leaving 10 bases between. CDR3 size: 14 residues. For the CDR3, the DNA is TGTGCCAGAAGCCCGAGGGGAGGCAATCAGCCCCAGCATTTT. Its translation is CARSPRGGNQPQHF.

The chain carries TRBV7-9 and TRBJ2-1; D remains unclear. Per germline, CDR1 SEHNR and CDR2 FQNEAQ (reference sequence). V lost 0 bases to trimming and J lost 5 bases, with 8 bases between them. CDR3 length equals 14 residues. CDR3 in DNA: TGTGCCAGCAGCTTAGCGCCTCAGAACAATGAGCAGTTCTTC. It specifies CASSLAPQNNEQFF.

The V call is TRBV11-3, the J call TRBJ1-1; possibly TRBD1 for D (5 bases). Trimming removed 1 base at V and 5 bases at J, with 11 bases between. Germline V lookup: CDR1 SGHNT, CDR2 YENEEA. The CDR3 has 14 amino acids. The CDR3 bases are TGTGCCAGCAGCTTAGGAAGGGGAAGGACTGAAGCTTTCTTT. Its translation is CASSLGRGRTEAFF. Variable domain in full (rest from reference TRBV11-3 and TRBJ1-1): EAGVVQSPRYKIIEKKQPVAFWCNPISGHNTLYWYLQNLGQGPELLIRYENEEAVDDSQLPKDRFSAERLKGVDSTLKIQPAELGDSAVYLCASSLGRGRTEAFFGQGTRLTVV.

The CDR3 bases are TGTGCCAGCAGCCCCACGACGGTCTATGGCTACACCTTC. It encodes CASSPTTVYGYTF. The chain couples TRBV5-6 to TRBJ1-2; D remains ambiguous. CDR1 SGHDT and CDR2 YYEEEE come from the germline V gene. This CDR3 is built from 13 residues. The V end was cut by 4 bases, the J end by 4 bases, with 11 bases between. Full variable domain (rest looked up from reference TRBV5-6 and TRBJ1-2): DAGVTQSPTHLIKTRGQQVTLRCSPKSGHDTVSWYQQALGQGPQFIFQYYEEEERQRGNFPDRFSGHQFPNYSSELNVNALLLGDSALYLCASSPTTVYGYTFGSGTRLTVV.

The CDR3, as DNA: TGTGCCAGCAGCCGAGCCCGGGGATCCTACGAGCAGTACTTC. Amino acids: CASSRARGSYEQYF. The chain combines TRBV7-8 with TRBJ2-7; perhaps TRBD2 as D (5 bases). The V end lost 5 bases, the J end lost 1 base, and 12 bases lay between the germline ends. The CDR3 runs to 14 residues. The germline V gene encodes CDR1 SGHVS and CDR2 FQNEAQ.

CDR3 nucleotide sequence: TGTGCCAGCAGCTTGGGACAGGGGACCTCAGATACGCAGTATTTT. This translates into CASSLGQGTSDTQYF. The chain links TRBV11-3 to TRBJ2-3; 10 bases fit TRBD1. J gave up 4 bases and V 3 bases, and 4 bases lay outside the gene matches. CDR3 length: 15 residues. Per the germline V gene, CDR1 is SGHNT and CDR2 is YENEEA.

This chain uses TRBV10-3 with TRBJ2-1, with 9 positions matching TRBD2. The V gene end was trimmed by 4 bases and the J gene end by 7 bases; junction bases not matched to a gene: 11. Germline lookup yields CDR1 ENHRY and CDR2 SYGVKD. This CDR3 region has 16 residues. The CDR3 spells CAISVEWAGGSNEQFF. The CDR3 DNA sequence: TGTGCCATCAGTGTTGAGTGGGCGGGGGGGTCTAATGAGCAGTTCTTC.

This clone was found a few times. The chain carries TRBV29-1 and TRBJ2-7; no clear D. V lost 0 bases and J lost 1, with 10 bases in between. Germline loops: CDR1 SQVTM, CDR2 ANQGSEA. The CDR3 has 14 residues. The CDR3 loop is CSVEDTGVSYEQYV. CDR3 DNA: TGCAGCGTTGAAGATACCGGAGTATCCTACGAGCAGTACGTC.

J is TRBJ1-6 and V is TRBV19, with no clear D. CDR1 LNHDA and CDR2 SQIVND come from the germline V gene (reference sequence). This CDR3 comprises 15 residues. Trimming shortened V by 3 bases and J by 10 bases, and 16 bases separated the two germline ends. CDR3 coding DNA: TGTGCCAGTAGTATTGAGGGAATGGGTTCATCACCCCTCCACTTT. Its protein is CASSIEGMGSSPLHF. The full variable domain, rest sourced from reference TRBV19 and TRBJ1-6, is DGGITQSPKYLFRKEGQNVTLSCEQNLNHDAMYWYRQDPGQGLRLIYYSQIVNDFQKGDIAEGYSVSREKKESFPLTVTSAQKNPTAFYLCASSIEGMGSSPLHFGNGTRLTVT.

V gene TRBV28 combines with J gene TRBJ2-6, with D unresolved. Germline V lookup: CDR1 MDHEN, CDR2 SYDVKM. Trimming took off 2 bases at V and 0 bases at J, with 14 bases between the two ends. The CDR3 is 18 residues long. The CDR3 coding sequence is TGTGCCAGCAGTTTAGGGCCGGGCGGCCGCTCTGGGGCCAACGTCCTGACTTTC. This codes for CASSLGPGGRSGANVLTF.

This chain connects TRBV4-2 to TRBJ1-1; 11 nucleotides align to TRBD1. CDR1 and CDR2 from the germline V gene are LGHNA and YNFKEQ. V gave up 4 bases and J gave up 8 bases; unmatched junction bases: 15. The CDR3 spans 17 residues. CDR3 bases: TGTGCCAGCAGCCCCTGGACAGGGGGCGCAAAGTCTTCAGAAGCTTTCTTT. Encoded protein: CASSPWTGGAKSSEAFF.

V and J are TRBV12-3 or TRBV12-4 and TRBJ1-6; D is undetermined. V lost 6 bases to trimming and J lost 10 bases, with 13 bases between them. The CDR3 sequence is 13 residues long. This chain's CDR3 is CASSRTADSPLHF. The DNA of the CDR3 is TGTGCCAGCAGCCGGACGGCGGACTCACCCCTCCACTTT.

The V call is TRBV19, the J call TRBJ2-1, with 8 bases identical to TRBD2. Germline V lookup: CDR1 LNHDA, CDR2 SQIVND (reference sequence). After removal of 7 bases from V and 8 bases from J, the junction contained 16 bases not matched to a gene. This CDR3 spans 16 amino acids. As DNA, the CDR3 is TGTGCCAGTATGACCGGGAAAGCGGGAGTTAGGGATGAGCAGTTCTTC. Its translation: CASMTGKAGVRDEQFF. The entire variable domain, with the rest obtained from reference TRBV19 and TRBJ2-1, is as follows: DGGITQSPKYLFRKEGQNVTLSCEQNLNHDAMYWYRQDPGQGLRLIYYSQIVNDFQKGDIAEGYSVSREKKESFPLTVTSAQKNPTAFYLCASMTGKAGVRDEQFFGPGTRLTVL.

The chain has TRBV6-5 and TRBJ1-1, with D tentatively TRBD1 (6 bases). V lost 7 bases and J 2 bases, leaving 14 bases between the germline ends. This CDR3 region has 14 residues. Germline V gene sequence: CDR1 MNHEY, CDR2 SVGAGI. CDR3 DNA sequence: TGTGCCAGCAAAAGTGGGGGCACCAACACTGAAGCTTTCTTT. Its translation: CASKSGGTNTEAFF.

The CDR3 DNA sequence: TGCAGCGTTGACAGAGGACAGGGGGCTTACAATGAGCAGTTCTTC. This encodes CSVDRGQGAYNEQFF. This rearrangement joins TRBV29-1 to TRBJ2-1, with TRBD1 matching 11 bases. After removal of 3 bases from V and 4 bases from J, the junction contained 5 bases not matched to a gene. Germline CDR1 is SQVTM and CDR2 is ANQGSEA. The CDR3 is 15 amino acids.

The chain employs TRBV18 and TRBJ2-7; D might be TRBD1 (6 bases). Germline V gene lookup returns CDR1 KGHSH and CDR2 LQKENI. V was cut by 2 bases and J by 2 bases, with 28 bases left in between. This CDR3 has 20 amino acids. CDR3 residues: CASSPRRPGQSIGITYEQYV. As DNA, the CDR3 is TGTGCCAGCTCACCAAGAAGGCCGGGACAATCTATAGGTATCACCTACGAGCAGTACGTC.

This clone showed up just once. The rearrangement joins TRBV6-5 to TRBJ2-7; TRBD1 aligns across 11 bases. CDR3 length equals 15 residues. V shed 1 base, J shed 3 bases, and the junction held 2 bases outside the gene matches. Looked up from germline, CDR1 is MNHEY and CDR2 is SVGAGI. The CDR3 reads CASSYWTGGLYEQYF. The CDR3 bases are TGTGCCAGCAGTTACTGGACAGGGGGCCTCTACGAGCAGTACTTC.